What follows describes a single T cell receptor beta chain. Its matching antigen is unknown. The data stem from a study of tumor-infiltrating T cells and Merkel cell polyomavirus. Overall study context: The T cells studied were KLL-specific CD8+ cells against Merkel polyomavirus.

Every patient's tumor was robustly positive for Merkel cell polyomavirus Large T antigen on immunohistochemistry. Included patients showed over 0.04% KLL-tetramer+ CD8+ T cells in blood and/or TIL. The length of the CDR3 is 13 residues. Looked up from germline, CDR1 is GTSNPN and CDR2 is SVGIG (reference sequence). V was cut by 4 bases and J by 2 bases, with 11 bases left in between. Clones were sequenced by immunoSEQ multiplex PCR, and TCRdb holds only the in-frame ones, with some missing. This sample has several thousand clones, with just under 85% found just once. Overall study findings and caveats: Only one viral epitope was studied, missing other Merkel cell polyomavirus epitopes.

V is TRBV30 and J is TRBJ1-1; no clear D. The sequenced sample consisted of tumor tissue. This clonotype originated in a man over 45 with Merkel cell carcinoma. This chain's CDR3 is CAWTPGLNTEAFF. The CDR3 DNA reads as TGTGCCTGGACCCCGGGGTTAAACACTGAAGCTTTCTTT.